This TCR beta chain is drawn from a study of CD8 T cells in Susac syndrome (dated by TCRdb to about 2019). Broadly, across the study: Repertoire sequencing was used to test whether CD8+ T cell activation and differentiation in Susac syndrome was antigen driven. The clonality of the CD8+ T cell repertoire was compared across more than 9 healthy donors, 14 Susac syndrome patients and under 19 multiple sclerosis patients.

Here is what the overall study found, with its caveats: The study acknowledged that relatively few individuals were included in the TCR sequencing and HLA analysis.

The germline ends are 12 bases apart after V is trimmed by 6 bases and J by 4 bases. The CDR3 contains 13 residues, cysteine and phenylalanine counted. Just the 39-base CDR3 DNA is kept, in frame starting at base 1. Peripheral blood CD8+ and CD4+ T cells from healthy donors, Susac syndrome patients and multiple sclerosis patients were profiled by high-throughput TCR beta sequencing. Multiple sclerosis controls were treatment-naive patients with stable or active relapsing-remitting disease fulfilling revised McDonald criteria. Bulk CD8+ and CD4+ T cells were purified by magnetic negative isolation, whereas CD8+ TEMRA cells were enriched by FACS. Blood was collected in EDTA tubes and processed within 24 hours, with PBMCs isolated through density gradient centrifugation. PBMCs destined for TCR sequencing were cryopreserved in liquid nitrogen and later thawed in a 37 °C water bath. Purity of sorted or isolated CD4+, CD8+ and CD8+ TEMRA cells was at least 90%.

Regarding this clonotype: What antigen it recognizes has not been identified. No much larger clone exists at a distance of one base, and base qualities are not known.

RNA was extracted with the RNeasy kit and 0.5 to 1 ug was reverse transcribed using random hexamers. The immunoSEQ multiplex PCR assay, which covers 54 Vbeta and 13 Jbeta segments, was used to amplify TCR beta CDR3 regions. PCR amplification bias was corrected by using a synthetic template baseline for primer optimization and computational correction. In the original analysis: Only productive sequences were kept, with reads annotated to V, D and J genes according to IMGT and analyzed in immunoSEQ Analyzer. Clonality was computed as one minus Shannon entropy normalized by log2 of the number of productive unique sequences. For each patient and control, public and private clones were evaluated within the 100 most prevalent clones. Susac-specific clones were defined as absent from healthy and MS cohorts, about 1,000 published viral clones and other ImmuneACCESS disease sequences. TCRdb trimmed public reads at Q25 via fastp, called clones via MiXCR and kept in-frame beta chains. CDR3 protein sequences are deduplicated, and each keeps its most common genes and DNA. The V and J calls come from TCRdb's annotation, not from the publication. The sample has 350,000 to 550,000 distinct CDR3 sequences on record, approximately 85% of them singletons. About 0.12% of the sample belongs to the ten largest clones.

The TCR sequence derives from a human donor with multiple sclerosis. The chain joins TRBV12-3 or TRBV12-4 to TRBJ1-1; a confident D gene designation cannot be given. The sequenced sample was CD8+ T cells from PBMCs. The CDR3 region: CASSEGESTEAFF. The DNA sequence is as follows: TGTGCCAGCAGCGAGGGAGAATCCACTGAAGCTTTCTTT.